The sequence of this T cell receptor (beta chain) was determined in a study of blood T cell repertoires in COVID-19. Sequencing used immunoSEQ multiplex PCR; TCRdb keeps in-frame clones, though not all of them. The table lists 40,000 to 55,000 clones, about 92% of them singletons, with around 30% in the top ten. V was cut by 0 bases and J by 4 bases, with 10 bases left in between. Germline CDR1 and CDR2: SGHRS and YFSETQ. There are 14 residues in the CDR3. V and J are TRBV5-1 and TRBJ2-5; no definite D call. The receptor was isolated from a woman older than 75 with acute or convalescent COVID-19. The sample comprised peripheral blood. CDR3 sequence reads: CASSLGVGRETQYF. The CDR3 nucleotides read TGCGCCAGCAGCTTGGGAGTGGGCCGAGAGACCCAGTACTTC. Filled out from reference TRBV5-1 and TRBJ2-5, the complete variable domain reads KAGVTQTPRYLIKTRGQQVTLSCSPISGHRSVSWYQQTPGQGLQFLFEYFSETQRNKGNFPGRFSGRQFSNSRSEMNVSTLELGDSALYLCASSLGVGRETQYFGPGTRLLVL.